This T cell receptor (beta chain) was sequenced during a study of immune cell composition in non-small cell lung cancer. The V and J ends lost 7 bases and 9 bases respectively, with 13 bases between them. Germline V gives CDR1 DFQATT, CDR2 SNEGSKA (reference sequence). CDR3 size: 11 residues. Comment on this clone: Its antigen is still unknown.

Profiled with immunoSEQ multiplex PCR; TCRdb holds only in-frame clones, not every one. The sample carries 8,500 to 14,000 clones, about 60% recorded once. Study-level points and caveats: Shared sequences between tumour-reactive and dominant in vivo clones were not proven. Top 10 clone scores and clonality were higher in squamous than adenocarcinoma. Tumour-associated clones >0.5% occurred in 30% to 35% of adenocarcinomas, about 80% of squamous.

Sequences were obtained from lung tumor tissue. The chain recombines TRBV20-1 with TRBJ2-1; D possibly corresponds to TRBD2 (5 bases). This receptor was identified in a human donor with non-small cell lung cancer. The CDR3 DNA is TGCAGTGTCGAGCGACTAAGTGAGCAGTTCTTC. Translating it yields CSVERLSEQFF.